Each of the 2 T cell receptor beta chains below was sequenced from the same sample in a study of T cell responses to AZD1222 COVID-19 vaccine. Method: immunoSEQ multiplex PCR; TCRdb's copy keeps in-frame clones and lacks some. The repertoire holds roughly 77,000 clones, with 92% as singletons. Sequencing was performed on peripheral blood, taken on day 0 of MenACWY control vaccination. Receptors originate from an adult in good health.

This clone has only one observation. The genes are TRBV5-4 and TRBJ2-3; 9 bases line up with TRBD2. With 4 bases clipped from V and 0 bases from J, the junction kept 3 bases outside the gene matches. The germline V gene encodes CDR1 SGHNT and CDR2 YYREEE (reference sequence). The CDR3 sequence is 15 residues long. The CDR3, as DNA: TGTGCCAGCAGCCCTAGCGGGACTAGCACAGATACGCAGTATTTT. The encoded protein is CASSPSGTSTDTQYF.

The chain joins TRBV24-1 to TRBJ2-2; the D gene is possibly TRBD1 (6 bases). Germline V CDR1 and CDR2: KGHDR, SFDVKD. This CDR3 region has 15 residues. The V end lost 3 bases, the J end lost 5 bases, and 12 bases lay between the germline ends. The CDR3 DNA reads TGTGCCACCAGTGATCACGTACAGGGAACCGGGGAGCTGTTTTTT. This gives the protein CATSDHVQGTGELFF.